This T cell receptor (beta chain) was profiled in a study of blood T cell repertoires in COVID-19. Study-level information: PBMCs, B-cell-depleted T cells, or T cells were the source of the cDNA or gDNA that made up the material.

Original processing methods: Reference gene primers were amplified, and this amplification served to estimate nucleated cell counts. Measured with immunoSEQ multiplex PCR; TCRdb has only the in-frame clones, and not every one. That table furnishes V, J and clone size, whereas the DNA furnished D and trimming. Among about 110,000 clones listed, 80% were seen once. CDR3 size: 17 residues. CDR1 is SGHTS and CDR2 is YDEGEE in the germline V gene. A remark on this clone: At one boundary the junction diverges from the germline segment, which might be a read error.

This sequence joins TRBV5-8 and TRBJ2-1; D may be TRBD2 (7 bases). This TCR derives from a human donor in a cohort sampled during active or convalescent COVID-19. Input material: peripheral blood. Here the CDR3 reads CASSREPGGRSNNEQFF. The CDR3 nucleotides read TGTGCCAGCAGCCGGGAACCGGGGGGCCGCTCCAACAATGAGCAGTTCTTC. The variable domain in full, with the rest retrieved from reference TRBV5-8 and TRBJ2-1, is EAGVTQSPTHLIKTRGQQATLRCSPISGHTSVYWYQQALGLGLQFLLWYDEGEERNRGNFPPRFSGRQFPNYSSELNVNALELEDSALYLCASSREPGGRSNNEQFFGPGTRLTVL.